This TCR beta chain was sequenced during a study of T cell repertoires in cytomegalovirus infection. Study-level information: TCR beta signatures that were public indicated CMV infection and matching HLA type.

This clonotype was found many times. Germline loops: CDR1 SGHVS, CDR2 FQNEAQ. V was pared by 1 base and J by 0 bases, with 7 bases between. There are 14 residues in the CDR3. TCRdb reanalysed the reads using MiXCR and keeps one entry per CDR3 protein. The sample lists some 200,000 distinct CDR3 sequences, roughly 20% occurring once. This receptor was obtained from a human donor in good health (CMV status not recorded). Some clones in this sample may be carry-over from other donors' samples. The specimen sequenced was PBMCs. This sequence joins TRBV7-8 and TRBJ2-7; the D gene is possibly TRBD2 (6 bases). CDR3 amino acids: CASSLVGGSYEQYF. Here the CDR3 DNA reads TGTGCCAGCAGCTTAGTCGGGGGCTCCTACGAGCAGTACTTC.